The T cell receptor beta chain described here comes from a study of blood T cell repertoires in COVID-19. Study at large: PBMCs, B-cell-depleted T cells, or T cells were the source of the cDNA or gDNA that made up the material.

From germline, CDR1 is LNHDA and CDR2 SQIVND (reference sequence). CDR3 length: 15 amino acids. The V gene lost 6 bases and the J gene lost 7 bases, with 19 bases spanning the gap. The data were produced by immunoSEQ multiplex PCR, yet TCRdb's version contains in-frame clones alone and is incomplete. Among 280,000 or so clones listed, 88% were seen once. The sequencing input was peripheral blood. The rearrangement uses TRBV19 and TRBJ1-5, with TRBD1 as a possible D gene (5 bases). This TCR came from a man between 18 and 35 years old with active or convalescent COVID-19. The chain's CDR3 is CASSTQGASGQPQHF. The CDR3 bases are TGTGCCAGTAGCACTCAAGGGGCCAGTGGGCAGCCCCAGCATTTT.